Presented here are 2 T cell receptor beta chains from one specimen sequenced in a study of cytomegalovirus exposure and HLA in healthy donors. 60 Vbeta and 13 Jbeta primers were used in PCR. Sequencing used immunoSEQ multiplex PCR; TCRdb keeps in-frame clones, though not all of them. This sample has approximately 70,000 clones, with around 80% found just once. Sequenced material: PBMCs. These receptors were taken from a man aged 45-65 years in good health and CMV-seronegative.

This clone showed up just once. This rearrangement joins TRBV30 to TRBJ1-2; D uncertain. The CDR3 extends over 14 amino acids. Germline lookup yields CDR1 GTSNPN and CDR2 SVGIG (reference sequence). V lost 3 bases and J 9 bases, leaving 20 bases between the germline ends. In nucleotides, the CDR3 is TGTGCCTGGAGCGCCGGAGAGGCCAATCGGCGCTACACCTTC. Residues: CAWSAGEANRRYTF.

The CDR3 coding sequence is TGTGCCAGCAGCGGTAACACGGGGAAGGAGACCCAGTACTTC. Translating it yields CASSGNTGKETQYF. The J gene is TRBJ2-5, the V gene TRBV7-6, with D perhaps matching TRBD2 (5 bases). V dropped 5 bases and J dropped 5 bases, with 15 bases sitting between them. Germline V lookup: CDR1 SGHVS, CDR2 FNYEAQ. CDR3 length: 14 residues.